In its sample, the clone carrying this T cell receptor (beta chain) was seen a few times. This entry belongs to a study of CD8+ T cells in alopecia areata. CDR3 length: 15 amino acids. V was clipped by 6 bases and J by 7 bases; unmatched bases: 13. Germline CDR1 is SNHLY and CDR2 is FYNNEI. Extracted from the samples, RNA was reverse transcribed into cDNA to serve as the sequencing template. Sequencing was performed with immunoSEQ multiplex PCR; in TCRdb, only in-frame clones are kept and a portion is missing. In the table there are about 220,000 clones, roughly 56% of which are singletons. Treatment meaning: oral pan-JAK inhibitor, 5-10 mg twice daily. The study team obtained lesional scalp punch biopsies and peripheral blood from alopecia areata patients.

V is TRBV2 and J is TRBJ1-2; 8 bases line up with TRBD1. The clonotype originates from a human donor with alopecia areata. Specimen: CD4+ T cells sorted from blood, collected at week 4, from a patient treated with tofacitinib. The chain's CDR3 is CASSPKRTGLLGYTF. The DNA of the CDR3 is TGTGCCAGCAGCCCAAAGAGGACAGGGTTGCTTGGCTACACCTTC.